This T cell receptor (beta chain) originates from a study of CD8 T cells in Susac syndrome. cDNA came from roughly 0.53 to 1 ug RNA primed by random hexamers. TCRdb re-called the immunoSEQ multiplex PCR reads through MiXCR, storing one row per CDR3 protein. The sample lists 150,000 to 200,000 distinct CDR3 sequences, approximately 93% seen once, with almost 0.095% in the top ten. Material for sequencing was CD4+ T cells from PBMCs. This sequence was found in a human donor with multiple sclerosis.

Here the CDR3 reads CAWSYLPGGLVVNLHNEQFF. The DNA of the CDR3 is TGTGCCTGGAGCTACCTCCCCGGGGGGCTCGTTGTCAATTTGCACAATGAGCAGTTCTTC. The rearrangement joins TRBV30 to TRBJ2-1; D possibly corresponds to TRBD2 (7 bases). This CDR3 spans 20 amino acids. V was trimmed by 3 bases and J by 5 bases, leaving 32 bases between them. Germline V gene data show CDR1 as GTSNPN and CDR2 as SVGIG (reference sequence).